Sequencing of this T cell receptor (beta chain) was carried out in a study of neoadjuvant anti-PD-1 for oral cavity cancer. Study-level findings and limits: Higher pretreatment Treg/Th17 ratios tracked higher pretreatment blood clonality.

Time point noted: after neoadjuvant nivolumab, at surgical resection. These newly diagnosed stage II-IVA oral cavity squamous cell carcinoma patients had no prior systemic or radiation treatment. In the case of this clone: Its specificity is not known.

PBMC libraries mostly used around 0.5 ug of input genomic DNA, with six replicates per sample. Assay used: immunoSEQ multiplex PCR; TCRdb lists only in-frame clones, some missing. The table includes around 70,000 clones, approximately 81% detected once. The CDR3 has 16 amino acids. V was clipped by 1 base and J by 4 bases; unmatched bases: 4. The chain couples TRBV5-3 to TRBJ2-2; 10 bases are a match to TRBD2. TRBV5-3 is sorted into the ORF group, with uncertain function. The receptor comes from a person aged 40-85 years with oral cavity squamous cell carcinoma. Sequenced material: PBMCs, taken after nivolumab (anti-PD-1) treatment. CDR3 bases: TGTGCCAGAAGCTTGAAGCGGGAGGGTTTCACCGGGGAGCTGTTTTTT. It codes for CARSLKREGFTGELFF.